What follows describes a single T cell receptor (beta chain). The antigen remains unidentified. The sample originates from a study of T cells in Graves' hyperthyroidism and ophthalmopathy. Study-level findings and limits: The model anticipated ophthalmopathy a median around six months pre-onset.

It was RNA transcripts that yielded the amplified TCR beta CDR3 regions. Initially, a first-round RT-PCR of the TCR CDR3 employed the HTBI primer set. One entry per CDR3 protein, called by TCRdb with MiXCR from the multiplex PCR reads. This table has fewer than 550,000 distinct CDR3 sequences, about 15% appearing once. V was pared by 1 base and J by 3 bases, with 5 bases of the junction left unmatched. Germline V gene lookup returns CDR1 DFQATT and CDR2 SNEGSKA (reference sequence). The CDR3 consists of 15 residues. Graves' hyperthyroidism showing no ophthalmopathy progression within 18 months was considered stable. The patients, who ranged from 18 to 65 in age, presented with newly diagnosed hyperthyroidism lasting under 2 months. The source of the PBMCs was over 8.5 ml of fresh peripheral blood.

J is TRBJ1-3 and V is TRBV20-1; 8 nucleotides agree with TRBD1. The sequence was obtained from a woman aged 18-29 years with Graves' hyperthyroidism. Source material: blood. CDR3 DNA sequence: TGCAGTGCTAGAGCCGGGACAGGAGGTGGAAACACCATATATTTT. This encodes CSARAGTGGGNTIYF.